These 26 T cell receptor beta chains originate from one sample sequenced in a study of blood T cell repertoires in COVID-19 (dated by TCRdb to between 2020 and 2021). Library generation was performed with the immunoSEQ multiplex PCR assay. TCRdb's version of the immuneACCESS table is confined to in-frame rearrangements and falls short of the full clone set. An unresolved V gene accounts for under half of the shortfall where checked; the remainder is of unknown origin. The sample contains around 140,000 clones, around 84% of them found a single time. The top ten hold roughly 8.7% of the sample. The sequenced material came from peripheral blood. These receptors all stem from a woman aged 60-70 years with acute or convalescent COVID-19.

The chain combines TRBV4-1 with TRBJ2-5; maybe TRBD2 (6 bases). The germline V and J ends were trimmed by 2 bases and 1 base, with 14 bases remaining between them. The germline CDR1 and CDR2 sequences are MGHRA and YSYEKL. The CDR3 is made up of 16 amino acids. The CDR3 region is CASSQRGRGTQETQYF. The DNA for the CDR3 is TGCGCCAGCAGCCAACGAGGCCGGGGGACCCAAGAGACCCAGTACTTC.

The chain combines TRBV3-1 (or the pseudogene TRBV3-2) with TRBJ1-1; D gene uncertain. Trimming shortened V by 3 bases and J by 0 bases, and 11 bases separated the two germline ends. CDR1 LGHDT and CDR2 YNNKEL come from the germline V gene (reference sequence). The CDR3 is made up of 15 amino acids. The chain's CDR3 is CASSHNPVMNTEAFF. The CDR3 nucleotides read TGTGCCAGCAGCCATAATCCGGTTATGAACACTGAAGCTTTCTTT.

The chain combines TRBV7-9 with TRBJ2-2, with 8 bases identical to TRBD1. The CDR3 is made up of 12 amino acids. CDR1 and CDR2 (germline): SEHNR, FQNEAQ (reference sequence). CDR3 coding DNA: TGTGCAGGACAGGGTGACACCGGGGAGCTGTTTTTT. Amino acid sequence: CAGQGDTGELFF.

This clone showed up just a few times. This chain joins TRBV2 and TRBJ1-1; D is undetermined. The germline V and J ends were trimmed by 0 bases and 11 bases, with 7 bases remaining between them. The CDR3 loop spans 11 amino acids. Germline V gene sequence: CDR1 SNHLY, CDR2 FYNNEI. CDR3 protein: CASSEAHGAFF. The CDR3 DNA reads as TGTGCCAGCAGTGAAGCGCACGGGGCTTTCTTT.

This chain connects TRBV6-1 to TRBJ2-1, with 8 positions matching TRBD2. The CDR3 totals 16 residues. The germline gives CDR1 MNHNS, CDR2 SASEGT. V lost 2 bases to trimming and J lost 5 bases; unmatched junction nucleotides: 8. The CDR3 DNA reads as TGTGCCAGCAGTGAAACCCGGGGGGGCTTACACAATGAGCAGTTCTTC. Residues: CASSETRGGLHNEQFF.

The V call is TRBV5-6, the J call TRBJ2-5, with 14 bases that match TRBD2. Germline assignment: CDR1 SGHDT and CDR2 YYEEEE. CDR3 size: 16 residues. After removal of 4 bases from V and 3 bases from J, the junction contained 5 bases not matched to a gene. CDR3 DNA sequence: TGTGCCAGCAGCCTAAGGACTAGCGGGGGGAAAGAGACCCAGTACTTC. Translating it yields CASSLRTSGGKETQYF.

The chain carries TRBV10-1 and TRBJ2-3; 7 bases align to TRBD2. From germline, CDR1 is WNHNN and CDR2 SYGVQD (reference sequence). CDR3 length: 13 residues. The V and J ends lost 0 bases and 9 bases, in that order; junction bases with no gene match: 3. CDR3 amino acids: CASSESAGETQYF. CDR3 nucleotide sequence: TGCGCCAGCAGTGAGTCGGCGGGGGAAACGCAGTATTTT.

The gene calls are TRBV9 and TRBJ2-2; D possibly corresponds to TRBD2 (6 bases). V was clipped by 2 bases and J by 1 base, with 18 bases between them. CDR3 length equals 18 residues. The germline CDR1 and CDR2 sequences are SGDLS and YYNGEE. DNA for the CDR3: TGTGCCAGCAGCGTTTCCCCCGGAGGGGTTCGGAACACCGGGGAGCTGTTTTTT. Amino acids: CASSVSPGGVRNTGELFF.

The chain carries TRBV29-1 and TRBJ2-5; D perhaps matches TRBD2 (7 bases). V was shortened by 3 bases and J by 7 bases, with 15 bases between the two germline ends. Germline CDR1 SQVTM, CDR2 ANQGSEA. CDR3 length: 13 amino acids. The chain's CDR3 is CSVEDRGRGTQYF. CDR3 bases: TGCAGCGTTGAGGACAGAGGGAGGGGGACCCAGTACTTC.

The rearrangement joins TRBV19 to TRBJ1-1, with D possibly TRBD1 on 5 matching bases. With 6 bases removed from V and 0 bases from J, the gap between germline ends came to 11 bases. The germline V gene has CDR1 LNHDA and CDR2 SQIVND (reference sequence). The CDR3 is 14 amino acids. Here the CDR3 reads CASRQGPMNTEAFF. In DNA, the CDR3 is TGTGCCAGTAGGCAGGGCCCGATGAACACTGAAGCTTTCTTT.

The J gene is TRBJ2-7, the V gene TRBV2, with 8 bases aligning to TRBD1. Trimming removed 7 bases from V and 0 bases from J; junction bases left unmatched: 8. CDR3 length equals 15 residues. Germline CDR1 reads SNHLY; CDR2 reads FYNNEI. CDR3 bases: TGTGCCAGCAAACCTCAGGGGGCGGGCTCCTACGAGCAGTACTTC. Translated: CASKPQGAGSYEQYF.

This clone has at least ten counts. The chain has TRBV6-5 and TRBJ2-5, with D tentatively TRBD2 (7 bases). Trimming left V 2 bases short and J 4 bases short, with 14 bases between. The CDR3 is 15 residues long. Germline V CDR1 and CDR2: MNHEY, SVGAGI. The CDR3 nucleotides are TGTGCCAGCAGTTACACCCAGGGGAGGGGAGAGACCCAGTACTTC. Translating gives CASSYTQGRGETQYF.

This clone has just one count. The rearrangement links TRBV5-1 to TRBJ1-2; 7 nucleotides align to TRBD1. Germline-derived CDR1 and CDR2 are SGHRS and YFSETQ. J was trimmed by 2 bases and V by 6 bases; bases with no gene match: 7. The CDR3 is made up of 14 amino acids. CDR3 coding DNA: TGCGCCAGCACCCGGGACAGAGCAAACTATGGCTACACCTTC. It yields the protein CASTRDRANYGYTF.

This clone has just one count. The chain recombines TRBV5-5 with TRBJ2-7; unclear D gene. CDR1 and CDR2 (germline): SGHKS, YYEKEE (reference sequence). Trimming removed 2 bases from V and 2 bases from J, with 2 bases in between. This CDR3 contains 11 residues. The CDR3 spells CASSFAYEQYF. The CDR3 DNA reads as TGTGCCAGCAGCTTCGCCTACGAGCAGTACTTC. Using reference TRBV5-5 and TRBJ2-7 for the parts outside the CDR3, the full variable domain is DAGVTQSPTHLIKTRGQQVTLRCSPISGHKSVSWYQQVLGQGPQFIFQYYEKEERGRGNFPDRFSARQFPNYSSELNVNALLLGDSALYLCASSFAYEQYFGPGTRLTVT.

This sequence joins TRBV5-1 and TRBJ2-5, with D tentatively TRBD2 (6 bases). From germline, CDR1 is SGHRS and CDR2 YFSETQ. The germline V and J ends were trimmed by 5 bases and 2 bases, with 16 bases remaining between them. The CDR3 runs 15 residues. The DNA for the CDR3 is TGCGCCAGCAGACAAGAACTAGCTGCTCAAGAGACCCAGTACTTC. This translates into CASRQELAAQETQYF.

CDR3: CASSSGGLAGRLNTGELFF. CDR3 nucleotides: TGTGCCAGCAGCTCCGGGGGGCTAGCGGGGCGCCTGAACACCGGGGAGCTGTTTTTT. The genes are TRBV6-6 and TRBJ2-2, with 9 positions matching TRBD2. This CDR3 region has 19 residues. The germline gives CDR1 MNHNY, CDR2 SVGAGI (reference sequence). The trim removed 6 bases at V and 1 base at J, leaving 15 bases unmatched.

The chain recombines TRBV4-2 with TRBJ1-2, with D perhaps TRBD1 (5 bases). V shed 5 bases and J shed 3 bases, with 7 bases lying between them. This CDR3 spans 12 amino acids. The germline CDR1 and CDR2 sequences are LGHNA and YNFKEQ. CDR3 nucleotide sequence: TGTGCCAGCAGCTCCAGGGACTATGGCTACACCTTC. It codes for CASSSRDYGYTF.

The chain couples TRBV4-1 to TRBJ1-3; TRBD1 is a possible D gene (5 bases). The ends were cut back, 0 bases at V and 1 base at J, with 13 bases in the middle. CDR3 length: 17 residues. CDR1 is MGHRA, CDR2 YSYEKL, per germline. CDR3 sequence: CASSQDPTAKSGNTIYF. The DNA of the CDR3 is TGCGCCAGCAGCCAAGACCCGACAGCTAAATCTGGAAACACCATATATTTT.

The CDR3: CASTLREQGHEQYF. CDR3 DNA: TGTGCCAGCACCTTACGGGAACAGGGCCACGAGCAGTACTTC. This sequence joins TRBV2 and TRBJ2-7; D may be TRBD1 (6 bases). V was cut by 7 bases and J by 5 bases, with 18 bases left in between. The CDR3 extends over 14 amino acids. Germline CDR1 reads SNHLY; CDR2 reads FYNNEI.

This clone was detected once. This chain uses TRBV12-3 or TRBV12-4 with TRBJ2-1; the D is unclear. This CDR3 contains 12 residues. Trimming stripped 5 bases from V and 14 bases from J, with 16 bases between. The CDR3 is CASSPWQVSEFF. DNA for the CDR3: TGTGCCAGCAGTCCCTGGCAAGTATCCGAGTTCTTC.

V and J are TRBV4-3 and TRBJ2-3, with TRBD1 as a possible D gene (5 bases). Germline CDR1 and CDR2: LGHNA and YSLEER. The V end was cut by 0 bases, the J end by 1 base, with 8 bases between. The CDR3 contains 15 residues. The CDR3: CASSQEGRGTDTQYF. The CDR3 DNA follows: TGCGCCAGCAGCCAAGAGGGCAGGGGCACAGATACGCAGTATTTT.

J is TRBJ2-7 and V is TRBV3-1 (or the pseudogene TRBV3-2); 7 nucleotides align to TRBD2. Germline V gene lookup returns CDR1 LGHDT and CDR2 YNNKEL (reference sequence). The CDR3 has 17 residues. Trimming removed 1 base from V and 2 bases from J; junction bases left unmatched: 11. CDR3 amino acids: CASSQGSWASGPYEQYF. The CDR3, as DNA: TGTGCCAGCAGCCAAGGAAGTTGGGCTAGCGGTCCCTACGAGCAGTACTTC.

This chain joins TRBV6-6 and TRBJ2-2; 9 bases are a match to TRBD2. The V and J ends lost 6 bases and 5 bases, in that order; junction bases with no gene match: 7. CDR1 and CDR2 (germline): MNHNY, SVGAGI (reference sequence). The CDR3 runs to 15 residues. This CDR3 reads CASRSAGGRTGELFF. The CDR3 DNA is TGTGCCAGCAGGTCAGCGGGGGGCCGAACCGGGGAGCTGTTTTTT.

V gene TRBV2 combines with J gene TRBJ1-5; D not certain. Germline assignment: CDR1 SNHLY and CDR2 FYNNEI. This CDR3 is 13 amino acids long. The ends were cut back, 11 bases at V and 0 bases at J, with 11 bases in the middle. The CDR3 nucleotides are TGTGCCTGGGCAGGCGATAGCAATCAGCCCCAGCATTTT. Its translation: CAWAGDSNQPQHF.

This chain connects TRBV6-1 to TRBJ2-3, with a tentative D call TRBD1 (5 bases). From germline, CDR1 is MNHNS and CDR2 SASEGT. Trimming took off 2 bases at V and 5 bases at J, with 11 bases between the two ends. CDR3 length equals 14 residues. The CDR3 protein is CASSELGAKDTQYF. For the CDR3, the DNA is TGTGCCAGCAGTGAATTAGGGGCCAAAGATACGCAGTATTTT.

V is TRBV7-2 and J is TRBJ2-1; D is possibly TRBD1 (6 bases). From germline, CDR1 is SGHTA and CDR2 FQGNSA. The CDR3 is 18 amino acids. V was cut by 3 bases and J by 0 bases, with 18 bases left in between. The CDR3 region has the DNA TGTGCCAGCAGCTTGGAAAAGGGACACCCCAGCTCCTACAATGAGCAGTTCTTC. It codes for CASSLEKGHPSSYNEQFF.